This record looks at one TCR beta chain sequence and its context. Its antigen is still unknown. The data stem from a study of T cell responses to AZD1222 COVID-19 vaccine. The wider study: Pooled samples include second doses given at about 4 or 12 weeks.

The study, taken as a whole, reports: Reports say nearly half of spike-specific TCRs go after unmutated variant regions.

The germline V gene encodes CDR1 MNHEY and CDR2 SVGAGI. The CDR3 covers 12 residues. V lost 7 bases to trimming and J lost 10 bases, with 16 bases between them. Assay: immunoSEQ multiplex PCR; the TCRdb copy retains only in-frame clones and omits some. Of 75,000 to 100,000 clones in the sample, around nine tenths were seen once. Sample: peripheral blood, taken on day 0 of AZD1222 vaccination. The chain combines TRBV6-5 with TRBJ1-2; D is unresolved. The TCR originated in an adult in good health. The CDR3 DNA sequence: TGTGCCAGCATCATACCCCCGACGAACTACACCTTC. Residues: CASIIPPTNYTF.